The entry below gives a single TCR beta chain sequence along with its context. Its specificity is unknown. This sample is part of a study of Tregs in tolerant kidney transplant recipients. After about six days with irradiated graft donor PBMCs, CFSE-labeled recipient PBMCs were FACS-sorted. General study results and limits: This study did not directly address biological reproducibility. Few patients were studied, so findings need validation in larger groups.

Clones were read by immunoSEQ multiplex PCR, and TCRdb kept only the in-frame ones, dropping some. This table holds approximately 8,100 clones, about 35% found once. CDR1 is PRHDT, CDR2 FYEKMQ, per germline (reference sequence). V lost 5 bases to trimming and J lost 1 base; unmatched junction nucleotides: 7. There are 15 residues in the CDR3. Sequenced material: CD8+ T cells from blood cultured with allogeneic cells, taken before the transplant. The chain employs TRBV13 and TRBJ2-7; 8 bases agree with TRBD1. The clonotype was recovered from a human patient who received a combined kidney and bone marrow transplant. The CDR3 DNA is TGTGCCAGCAGCCCCGGACAGGGAGGATCCTACGAGCAGTACTTC. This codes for CASSPGQGGSYEQYF. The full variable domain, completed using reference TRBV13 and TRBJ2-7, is AAGVIQSPRHLIKEKRETATLKCYPIPRHDTVYWYQQGPGQDPQFLISFYEKMQSDKGSIPDRFSAQQFSDYHSELNMSSLELGDSALYFCASSPGQGGSYEQYFGPGTRLTVT.